The next 20 T cell receptor beta chains were all read from a single sample in a study of cytomegalovirus exposure and HLA in healthy donors. The PCR was carried out with 60 Vbeta primers and 13 Jbeta primers. Assay used: immunoSEQ multiplex PCR; TCRdb lists only in-frame clones, some missing. The table shows around 140,000 clones, with approximately 84% occurring only once. Sequencing input: PBMCs. These receptors all come from a woman aged 55-70 years in good health and CMV-seropositive.

The chain is built from TRBV5-1 and TRBJ1-4; 11 bases align to TRBD1. CDR3 length: 16 amino acids. CDR1 and CDR2 from the germline V gene are SGHRS and YFSETQ. Germline trimming cut 4 bases from V and 2 bases from J; bases unmatched to any gene: 4. Here the CDR3 DNA reads TGCGCCAGCAGCCCGGGACAGGGGGGCACTAATGAAAAACTGTTTTTT. As protein: CASSPGQGGTNEKLFF.

The chain carries TRBV7-9 and TRBJ2-7; tentative D call: TRBD1 (6 bases). Germline lookup yields CDR1 SEHNR and CDR2 FQNEAQ (reference sequence). V dropped 4 bases and J dropped 0 bases, with 13 bases sitting between them. The length of the CDR3 is 15 residues. The CDR3 spells CASSSADRSSYEQYF. The CDR3 DNA reads TGTGCCAGCAGCTCAGCCGACAGGAGCTCCTACGAGCAGTACTTC.

This clone has just a few counts. The gene calls are TRBV6-5 and TRBJ2-3; D might be TRBD1 (6 bases). CDR1 is MNHEY, CDR2 SVGAGI, per germline. The CDR3 totals 14 residues. V lost 0 bases and J lost 6, with 10 bases in between. This CDR3 is CASSYSTQGDTQYF. Here the CDR3 DNA reads TGTGCCAGCAGTTACTCCACCCAGGGGGATACGCAGTATTTT.

The chain combines TRBV27 with TRBJ2-7, with 13 bases lining up with TRBD2. CDR3 size: 18 residues. The junction had 14 bases not matched to a gene; V was cut back by 5 bases and J by 4 bases. CDR1 is MNHEY, CDR2 SMNVEV, per germline (reference sequence). The CDR3 spells CASSPPARLAGGLYEQYF. The CDR3 DNA sequence: TGTGCCAGCAGTCCACCCGCCCGACTAGCGGGAGGCCTTTACGAGCAGTACTTC.

The chain recombines TRBV9 with TRBJ2-7; D not certain. V was shortened by 0 bases and J by 4 bases, with 11 bases between the two germline ends. Germline CDR1 is SGDLS and CDR2 is YYNGEE. This CDR3 is built from 14 residues. The CDR3 loop is CASSVGSSSYEQYF. The CDR3 DNA reads TGTGCCAGCAGCGTAGGTTCCAGTTCGTACGAGCAGTACTTC.

The V gene is TRBV4-1, the J gene TRBJ2-6; tentative D call: TRBD2 (5 bases). Germline-derived CDR1 and CDR2 are MGHRA and YSYEKL. There are 15 residues in the CDR3. The V end lost 0 bases, the J end lost 6 bases, and 9 bases lay between the germline ends. The DNA of the CDR3 is TGCGCCAGCAGCCAAGATTCCGGGGAGGCCAACGTCCTGACTTTC. This gives the protein CASSQDSGEANVLTF.

The chain combines TRBV10-2 with TRBJ2-1; no clear D gene. The germline gives CDR1 WSHSY, CDR2 SAAADI. The CDR3 contains 15 residues. Trimming left V 7 bases short and J 0 bases short, with 13 bases between. CDR3 coding DNA: TGCGCCAGCAAGGAGCTGAGCGCCTCCTACAATGAGCAGTTCTTC. Amino acids: CASKELSASYNEQFF.

This chain links TRBV6-6 with TRBJ2-7; D might be TRBD2 (6 bases). The CDR3 runs 16 residues. From germline, CDR1 is MNHNY and CDR2 SVGAGI (reference sequence). Trimming stripped 7 bases from V and 5 bases from J, with 24 bases between. The CDR3 loop is CASKPARAGPKDEQYF. The CDR3 region has the DNA TGTGCCAGCAAACCGGCGAGGGCGGGGCCTAAAGACGAGCAGTACTTC.

There are a few counts of this clone. V gene TRBV14 combines with J gene TRBJ2-7, with a possible D match to TRBD1 (6 bases). Germline CDR1 and CDR2: SGHDN and FVKESK. The CDR3 runs to 16 residues. Between the trimmed V and J ends, which lost 4 bases and 5 bases, there was a span of 21 bases. CDR3 loop: CASSPDLAGVKNEQYF. CDR3 coding DNA: TGTGCCAGCAGCCCCGACCTGGCAGGGGTTAAGAACGAGCAGTACTTC.

This chain links TRBV27 with TRBJ2-3; 8 nucleotides match TRBD1. CDR3 length: 14 residues. Germline V lookup: CDR1 MNHEY, CDR2 SMNVEV (reference sequence). V dropped 5 bases and J dropped 3; count of bases not matched to a gene: 4. DNA of the CDR3: TGTGCCAGCAGTCAAACAGGGGGAACAGATACGCAGTATTTT. Amino acids: CASSQTGGTDTQYF.

CDR3 amino acids: CASSARQGLNTEAFF. Here the CDR3 DNA reads TGTGCCAGCAGCGCCCGACAGGGATTGAACACTGAAGCTTTCTTT. This chain links TRBV7-6 with TRBJ1-1, with TRBD1 matching over 7 bases. V shed 5 bases and J 0 bases; nucleotides not matched to a gene: 6. Per the germline V gene, CDR1 is SGHVS and CDR2 is FNYEAQ. This CDR3 has 15 amino acids.

The J gene is TRBJ2-7, the V gene TRBV15; no firm D call. The V end was cut by 11 bases, the J end by 6 bases, with 20 bases between. The CDR3 length is 13 residues. CDR1 and CDR2 (germline): LNHNV, YYDKDF (reference sequence). This chain's CDR3 is CASQSVRGSEQYF. CDR3 nucleotides: TGTGCCTCCCAAAGCGTAAGAGGAAGCGAGCAGTACTTC.

The chain carries TRBV27 and TRBJ2-3; TRBD2 agrees at 7 bases. Per the germline V gene, CDR1 is MNHEY and CDR2 is SMNVEV (reference sequence). V lost 3 bases to trimming and J lost 1 base; unmatched junction nucleotides: 4. CDR3 length equals 15 residues. Written as DNA, the CDR3 is TGTGCCAGCAGTTTGGGGGGGTTTGGCACAGATACGCAGTATTTT. Translating it yields CASSLGGFGTDTQYF.

The chain is built from TRBV14 and TRBJ2-5; D ambiguous. The germline CDR1 and CDR2 sequences are SGHDN and FVKESK. Trimming took off 0 bases at V and 5 bases at J, with 13 bases between the two ends. This CDR3 contains 15 residues. As DNA, the CDR3 is TGTGCCAGCAGCCAAGATTATTCCAACTGGGAGACCCAGTACTTC. Translated: CASSQDYSNWETQYF.

The chain is built from TRBV5-4 and TRBJ1-1; D unresolved. Germline assignment: CDR1 SGHNT and CDR2 YYREEE (reference sequence). This CDR3 is 13 amino acids long. V was clipped by 4 bases and J by 11 bases, with 18 bases between them. The CDR3 here is CASSLDPSREAFF. CDR3 bases: TGTGCCAGCAGCCTGGACCCGAGCCGAGAGGCTTTCTTT.

The chain recombines TRBV15 with TRBJ2-7; TRBD2 agrees at 11 bases. Germline lookup yields CDR1 LNHNV and CDR2 YYDKDF (reference sequence). CDR3 size: 16 residues. Trimming took 3 bases from V and 3 from J; bases not matched to a gene: 7. The CDR3 reads CATSRDTSGGSYEQYF. In DNA, the CDR3 is TGTGCCACCAGCAGGGACACTAGCGGGGGAAGCTACGAGCAGTACTTC.

In this sample, this clone turned up once. This sequence joins TRBV6-1 and TRBJ2-5; 9 positions match TRBD1. Gene TRBJ2-7 matches the end of the DNA better, so the J call may be wrong. This CDR3 contains 15 residues. Germline lookup yields CDR1 MNHNS and CDR2 SASEGT. The DNA for the CDR3 is TGTGCCAGCAGTGAAGGACAGGGGGAAATGGGCGAGCAGTACTTC. It translates to CASSEGQGEMGEQYF.

This clone was seen a handful of times. The rearrangement links TRBV25-1 to TRBJ2-7; the match to TRBD1 covers 7 bases. J was trimmed by 5 bases and V by 1 base; bases with no gene match: 11. The length of the CDR3 is 16 residues. Looked up from germline, CDR1 is MGHDK and CDR2 is SYGVNS. The CDR3 loop is CASSESPLQGKDEQYF. Written as DNA, the CDR3 is TGTGCCAGCAGTGAATCCCCCTTACAGGGGAAGGACGAGCAGTACTTC.

The chain uses TRBV19 and TRBJ1-1; D not certain. This CDR3 has 15 amino acids. Trimming pared 3 bases from V and 10 bases from J, leaving 21 bases between. Germline V CDR1 and CDR2: LNHDA, SQIVND (reference sequence). CDR3 DNA sequence: TGTGCCAGTAGTATCCGTGGAGGTCGCGGAGTCGGAGCTTTCTTT. Encoded protein: CASSIRGGRGVGAFF.

The chain links TRBV7-9 to TRBJ2-3; maybe TRBD2 (5 bases). V was shortened by 1 base and J by 0 bases, with 8 bases between the two germline ends. CDR1 SEHNR and CDR2 FQNEAQ come from the germline V gene (reference sequence). This CDR3 is 15 amino acids long. CDR3 in amino acids: CASSLVWTSTDTQYF. DNA for the CDR3: TGTGCCAGCAGCTTAGTCTGGACTAGCACAGATACGCAGTATTTT.